The clone carrying this T cell receptor beta chain was seen many times. The antigen is not known. The source of the sample is a study of identical twins. The CDR3 runs to 16 residues. The ends lost 2 bases at V and 3 bases at J; junction bases unmatched: 5. The study, taken as a whole, reports: Conclusions leaned on cross-sectional statistical analysis and did not track the same donors over time.

TCRdb analysed the 5' RACE reads with MiXCR anew, one entry per CDR3 protein. The data hold approximately 600,000 distinct CDR3 sequences, with nearly 10% observed a single time. The same sample was also studied in work on yellow fever vaccine responses in identical twins.

V usage is TRBV12-3 or TRBV12-4 and J usage is TRBJ2-1, with 9 bases fitting TRBD2. The specimen sequenced was PBMCs. The clonotype was recovered from a woman younger than 35 in good health. The CDR3 coding sequence is TGTGCCAGCAGTTTAACTGCTAGCGGGAACTACAATGAGCAGTTCTTC. This codes for CASSLTASGNYNEQFF.